The 23 T cell receptor beta chains given below trace back to one sample, sequenced in a study of blood T cell repertoires in COVID-19. TCRdb's copy holds only in-frame clones and misses some; the assay was immunoSEQ multiplex PCR. The sample has around 110,000 clones; approximately 87% are singletons. Material for sequencing was peripheral blood. These receptors originate from a man under 40 with acute or convalescent COVID-19.

V is TRBV27 and J is TRBJ1-1; D might be TRBD1 (5 bases). Germline CDR1 MNHEY, CDR2 SMNVEV (reference sequence). Trimming left V 3 bases short and J 14 bases short, with 22 bases between. This CDR3 has 14 residues. This CDR3 is CASSFVSSGRESFF. CDR3 bases: TGTGCCAGCAGTTTTGTCAGTTCGGGGCGGGAATCATTCTTT.

V is TRBV11-2 and J is TRBJ2-5; D is possibly TRBD2 (6 bases). Trimming took 6 bases from V and 7 from J, leaving 12 bases between them. This CDR3 contains 12 residues. Looked up from germline, CDR1 is SGHAT and CDR2 is FQNNGV. CDR3: CASRSSAGTQYF. DNA for the CDR3: TGTGCCAGCAGATCTAGCGCGGGGACCCAGTACTTC. Drawing the rest from reference TRBV11-2 and TRBJ2-5, the complete variable domain is EAGVAQSPRYKIIEKRQSVAFWCNPISGHATLYWYQQILGQGPKLLIQFQNNGVVDDSQLPKDRFSAERLKGVDSTLKIQPAKLEDSAVYLCASRSSAGTQYFGPGTRLLVL.

The chain is built from TRBV15 and TRBJ2-7; a possible D gene is TRBD1 (6 bases). Per the germline V gene, CDR1 is LNHNV and CDR2 is YYDKDF (reference sequence). V was shortened by 1 base and J by 3 bases, with 13 bases between the two germline ends. The CDR3 covers 15 residues. In nucleotides, the CDR3 is TGTGCCACCAGCAGAGCAGACCAGGGGCGCTACGAGCAGTACTTC. It codes for CATSRADQGRYEQYF.

This clone came up a few times. This chain links TRBV9 with TRBJ2-3; 14 nucleotides agree with TRBD2. With 3 bases clipped from V and 4 bases from J, the junction kept 7 bases outside the gene matches. This CDR3 has 17 residues. CDR1 and CDR2 from the germline V gene are SGDLS and YYNGEE. The CDR3 DNA sequence: TGTGCCAGCAGCGGACTAGCGGGGGGGCTTTACCCAGATACGCAGTATTTT. Amino acids: CASSGLAGGLYPDTQYF.

The chain joins TRBV19 to TRBJ2-3, with D hard to call. V lost 10 bases to trimming and J lost 3 bases, with 20 bases between them. The germline V gene encodes CDR1 LNHDA and CDR2 SQIVND (reference sequence). The CDR3 is 15 residues long. The CDR3 nucleotides are TGTGCCACCTCGCCCTTGAGACAACGAACAGATACGCAGTATTTT. Protein sequence: CATSPLRQRTDTQYF.

The genes are TRBV3-1 (or the pseudogene TRBV3-2) and TRBJ2-3; TRBD2 agrees at 10 bases. The CDR3 is 18 amino acids. The ends lost 1 base at V and 0 bases at J; junction bases unmatched: 7. Germline CDR1 reads LGHDT; CDR2 reads YNNKEL (reference sequence). The CDR3 protein is CASSQGSGGTSSTDTQYF. In nucleotides, the CDR3 is TGTGCCAGCAGCCAAGGTAGCGGGGGGACCTCTAGCACAGATACGCAGTATTTT.

A single count supports this clone. The chain couples TRBV30 to TRBJ1-1, with a weak D call TRBD1 (5 bases). The V end was cut by 0 bases, the J end by 2 bases, with 7 bases between. Per the germline V gene, CDR1 is GTSNPN and CDR2 is SVGIG (reference sequence). The CDR3 is 13 residues long. The CDR3 loop is CAWSVGLNTEAFF. CDR3 DNA: TGTGCCTGGAGTGTGGGACTCAACACTGAAGCTTTCTTT.

The chain recombines TRBV19 with TRBJ2-2, with 12 bases identical to TRBD1. V was pared by 3 bases and J by 4 bases, with 12 bases of the junction left unmatched. Germline V lookup: CDR1 LNHDA, CDR2 SQIVND (reference sequence). This CDR3 has 19 amino acids. CDR3 loop: CASSIGIRDRGRGTGELFF. CDR3 coding DNA: TGTGCCAGTAGTATCGGGATCCGGGACAGGGGGCGCGGCACCGGGGAGCTGTTTTTT.

This CDR3 is CASSRAGAATEAFF. In DNA, the CDR3 is TGTGCCAGTAGTAGGGCAGGGGCCGCCACTGAAGCTTTCTTT. The chain is built from TRBV19 and TRBJ1-1; D may be TRBD1 (6 bases). Germline CDR1 LNHDA, CDR2 SQIVND (reference sequence). Trimming left V 4 bases short and J 4 bases short, with 13 bases between. This CDR3 region has 14 residues.

The V gene is TRBV6-1, the J gene TRBJ1-2; 8 bases are a match to TRBD1. V lost 2 bases to trimming and J lost 4 bases; unmatched junction nucleotides: 9. The CDR3 is 16 amino acids. Germline V gene lookup returns CDR1 MNHNS and CDR2 SASEGT. CDR3 sequence (DNA): TGTGCCAGCAGTGAACTAGGACAGGGAAGGCTCTATGGCTACACCTTC. Translation gives CASSELGQGRLYGYTF.

In DNA form, the CDR3 reads TGTGCCAGTAGTACGCCGGGACTAGCCTACAATGAGCAGTTCTTC. Its protein product is CASSTPGLAYNEQFF. The rearrangement uses TRBV19 and TRBJ2-1, with 8 nucleotides matching TRBD2. CDR3 length equals 15 residues. Trimming took 4 bases from V and 2 from J; bases not matched to a gene: 4. Germline lookup yields CDR1 LNHDA and CDR2 SQIVND (reference sequence).

The chain links TRBV7-3 to TRBJ1-1; D gene uncertain. The CDR3 has 13 amino acids. Deletions cut 3 bases from V and 8 bases from J, with 13 bases between. Germline V CDR1 and CDR2: SGHTA, FQGTGA. The CDR3 sequence: CASSLDGRGEAFF. The CDR3 coding sequence is TGTGCCAGCAGCTTGGACGGGCGAGGGGAAGCTTTCTTT.

The chain links TRBV9 to TRBJ2-1, with 8 bases identical to TRBD2. V was pared by 4 bases and J by 11 bases, with 5 bases of the junction left unmatched. Germline values: CDR1 SGDLS, CDR2 YYNGEE. The CDR3 has 12 residues. The chain's CDR3 is CASSLSGDKQFF. The CDR3, as DNA: TGTGCCAGCAGCCTTAGCGGGGATAAGCAGTTCTTC.

The gene calls are TRBV19 and TRBJ2-3; D is ambiguous. Trimming pared 3 bases from V and 0 bases from J, leaving 10 bases between. Germline CDR1 is LNHDA and CDR2 is SQIVND (reference sequence). The CDR3 sequence is 15 residues long. The CDR3 protein is CASSIRVLSTDTQYF. The CDR3 DNA follows: TGTGCCAGTAGTATCCGGGTCTTAAGCACAGATACGCAGTATTTT.

The chain carries TRBV5-4 and TRBJ2-5, with D possibly being TRBD2 (5 bases). This CDR3 region has 14 residues. In germline, CDR1 is SGHNT, CDR2 YYREEE (reference sequence). V was shortened by 4 bases and J by 4 bases, with 14 bases between the two germline ends. This chain's CDR3 is CASSKGSEGETQYF. The CDR3 DNA is TGTGCCAGCAGCAAGGGATCAGAGGGAGAGACCCAGTACTTC.

The chain combines TRBV6-6 with TRBJ1-1, with 9 bases matching TRBD1. The CDR3 extends over 17 amino acids. Per the germline V gene, CDR1 is MNHNY and CDR2 is SVGAGI (reference sequence). The trim removed 5 bases at V and 3 bases at J, leaving 13 bases unmatched. The CDR3 sequence: CASSRRPGTGTDTEAFF. The DNA of the CDR3 is TGTGCCAGCAGTCGTCGTCCCGGGACAGGGACGGACACTGAAGCTTTCTTT.

The chain joins TRBV6-5 to TRBJ1-1, with D perhaps TRBD1 (5 bases). V lost 1 base, J lost 1 base, and 13 bases lay in between. Germline loops: CDR1 MNHEY, CDR2 SVGAGI. The CDR3 totals 16 residues. The CDR3 sequence is CASSYYIGRENTEAFF. The CDR3 DNA reads as TGTGCCAGCAGTTACTATATCGGCAGGGAGAACACTGAAGCTTTCTTT.

This chain connects TRBV9 to TRBJ1-6; weak D call: TRBD1 (6 bases). The germline gives CDR1 SGDLS, CDR2 YYNGEE. V lost 4 bases to trimming and J lost 6 bases, with 14 bases between them. This CDR3 has 15 amino acids. The CDR3: CASSLGGQGNSPLHF. The CDR3 nucleotides are TGTGCCAGCAGCCTGGGGGGGCAGGGTAATTCACCCCTCCACTTT.

The V gene is TRBV6-6, the J gene TRBJ2-6; 10 bases agree with TRBD1. Trimming at V came to 5 bases and at J to 3 bases, leaving 4 bases not matched to a gene. Germline V CDR1 and CDR2: MNHNY, SVGAGI (reference sequence). This CDR3 spans 16 amino acids. The CDR3 sequence: CASSRQGAIGANVLTF. As DNA, the CDR3 is TGTGCCAGCAGTCGACAGGGGGCGATTGGGGCCAACGTCCTGACTTTC.

The V and J genes are TRBV5-6 and TRBJ1-3, with a weak D call TRBD1 (6 bases). V lost 3 bases, J lost 3 bases, and 7 bases lay in between. The CDR3 is 13 residues long. Germline-derived CDR1 and CDR2 are SGHDT and YYEEEE. The DNA of the CDR3 is TGTGCCAGCAGCTGGGACATTGGAAACACCATATATTTT. Encoded protein: CASSWDIGNTIYF.

The chain is built from TRBV19 and TRBJ2-7; TRBD2 agrees at 10 bases. Germline CDR1 reads LNHDA; CDR2 reads SQIVND (reference sequence). With 5 bases clipped from V and 4 bases from J, the junction kept 5 bases outside the gene matches. The CDR3 runs 14 residues. CDR3 in amino acids: CASSFGLAVYEQYF. The CDR3 region has the DNA TGTGCCAGTAGTTTCGGACTAGCGGTATACGAGCAGTACTTC.

This clone occurred once. The genes are TRBV28 and TRBJ2-1; 15 bases line up with TRBD2. Trimming removed 8 bases from V and 12 bases from J; junction bases left unmatched: 5. In germline, CDR1 is MDHEN, CDR2 SYDVKM. The CDR3 contains 13 residues. The CDR3 loop is CASRWTSGRGQFF. CDR3 nucleotides: TGTGCCAGCCGGTGGACTAGCGGGAGGGGGCAGTTCTTC.

This clone appeared a few times. The same CDR3 also results from other DNA sequences found in this sample. The genes are TRBV27 and TRBJ1-1; 8 bases fit TRBD1. CDR3 length: 14 amino acids. CDR1 is MNHEY, CDR2 SMNVEV, per germline (reference sequence). Losses at the gene ends were 7 bases for V and 1 base for J; bases not matched to a gene: 5. This CDR3 reads CASNRQGPNTEAFF. CDR3 coding DNA: TGTGCCAGCAACCGACAGGGGCCGAACACTGAAGCTTTCTTT.